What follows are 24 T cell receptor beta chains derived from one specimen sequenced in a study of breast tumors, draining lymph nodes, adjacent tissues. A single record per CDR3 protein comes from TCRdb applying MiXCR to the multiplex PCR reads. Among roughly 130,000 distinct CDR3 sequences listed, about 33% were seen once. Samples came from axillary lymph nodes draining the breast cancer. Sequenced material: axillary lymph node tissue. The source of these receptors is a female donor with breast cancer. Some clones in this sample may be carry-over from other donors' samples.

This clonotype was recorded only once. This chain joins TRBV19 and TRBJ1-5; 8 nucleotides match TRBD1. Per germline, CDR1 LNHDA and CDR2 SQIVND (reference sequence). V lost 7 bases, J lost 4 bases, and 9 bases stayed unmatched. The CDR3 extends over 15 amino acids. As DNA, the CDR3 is TGTGCCAGTACTAAGGACAGGGAAGCGAATCAGCCCCAGCATTTT. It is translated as CASTKDREANQPQHF.

The DNA for the CDR3 is TGTGCCAGCAGTGACTCCGTCTGGGCGACAGGGGATAATGAAAAACTGTTTTTT. Its translation: CASSDSVWATGDNEKLFF. This chain connects TRBV6-4 to TRBJ1-4, with TRBD1 matching 8 bases. Germline-derived CDR1 and CDR2 are MRHNA and SNTAGT. Trimming at V came to 0 bases and at J to 4 bases, leaving 10 bases not matched to a gene. The CDR3 sequence is 18 residues long.

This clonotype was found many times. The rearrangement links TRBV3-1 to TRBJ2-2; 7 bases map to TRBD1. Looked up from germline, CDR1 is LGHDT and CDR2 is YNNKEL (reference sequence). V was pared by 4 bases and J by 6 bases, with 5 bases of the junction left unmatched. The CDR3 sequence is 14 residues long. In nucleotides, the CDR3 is TGTGCCAGCAGCCCAGACAGGGAGTCCGGGGAGCTGTTTTTT. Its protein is CASSPDRESGELFF. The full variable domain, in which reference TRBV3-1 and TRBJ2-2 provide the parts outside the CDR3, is DTAVSQTPKYLVTQMGNDKSIKCEQNLGHDTMYWYKQDSKKFLKIMFSYNNKELIINETVPNRFSPKSPDKAHLNLHINSLELGDSAVYFCASSPDRESGELFFGEGSRLTVL.

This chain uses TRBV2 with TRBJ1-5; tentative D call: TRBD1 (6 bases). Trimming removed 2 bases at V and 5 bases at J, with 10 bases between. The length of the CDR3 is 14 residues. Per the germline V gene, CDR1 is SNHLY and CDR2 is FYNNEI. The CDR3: CASSEQGNDQPQHF. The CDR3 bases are TGTGCCAGCAGTGAACAGGGGAACGATCAGCCCCAGCATTTT.

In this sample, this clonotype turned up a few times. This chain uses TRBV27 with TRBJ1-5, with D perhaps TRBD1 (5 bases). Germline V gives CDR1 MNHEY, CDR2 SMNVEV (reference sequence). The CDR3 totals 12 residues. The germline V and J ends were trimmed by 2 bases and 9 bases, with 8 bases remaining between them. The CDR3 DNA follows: TGTGCCAGCAGTTTAAACGGGGGGCCCCAGCATTTT. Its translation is CASSLNGGPQHF.

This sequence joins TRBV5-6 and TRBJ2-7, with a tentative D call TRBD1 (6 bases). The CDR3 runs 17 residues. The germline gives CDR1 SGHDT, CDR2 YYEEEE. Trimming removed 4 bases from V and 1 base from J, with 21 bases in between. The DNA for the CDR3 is TGTGCCAGCAGCGACCGTTGGAGGCAGGGGCCGTCCTACGAGCAGTACTTC. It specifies CASSDRWRQGPSYEQYF.

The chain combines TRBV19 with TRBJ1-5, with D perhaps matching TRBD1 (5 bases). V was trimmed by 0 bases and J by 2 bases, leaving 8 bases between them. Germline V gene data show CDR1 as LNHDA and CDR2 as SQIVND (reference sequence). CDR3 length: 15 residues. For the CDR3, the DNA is TGTGCCAGTAGTATAGACGCGACAGGCAATCAGCCCCAGCATTTT. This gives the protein CASSIDATGNQPQHF.

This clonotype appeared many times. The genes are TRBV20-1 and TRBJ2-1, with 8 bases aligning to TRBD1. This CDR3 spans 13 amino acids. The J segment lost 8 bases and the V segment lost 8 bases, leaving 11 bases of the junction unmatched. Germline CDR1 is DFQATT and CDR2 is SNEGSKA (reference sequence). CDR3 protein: CSCTGGWVDEQFF. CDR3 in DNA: TGCAGTTGCACAGGGGGATGGGTGGATGAGCAGTTCTTC.

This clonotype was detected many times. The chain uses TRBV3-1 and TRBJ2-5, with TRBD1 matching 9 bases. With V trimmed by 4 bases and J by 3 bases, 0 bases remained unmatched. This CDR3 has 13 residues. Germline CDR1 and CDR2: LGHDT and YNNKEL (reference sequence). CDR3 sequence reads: CASSRTGEETQYF. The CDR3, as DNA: TGTGCCAGCAGCCGGACAGGGGAAGAGACCCAGTACTTC.

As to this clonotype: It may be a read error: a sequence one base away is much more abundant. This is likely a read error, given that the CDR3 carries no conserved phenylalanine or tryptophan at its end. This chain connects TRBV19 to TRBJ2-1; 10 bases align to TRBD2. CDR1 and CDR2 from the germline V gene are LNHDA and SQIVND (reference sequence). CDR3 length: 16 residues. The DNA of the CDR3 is TGTGCCAGTAGTAAGTGGGCGACTAGCGGGCACAACGAGCAGTTCTCC. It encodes CASSKWATSGHNEQFS.

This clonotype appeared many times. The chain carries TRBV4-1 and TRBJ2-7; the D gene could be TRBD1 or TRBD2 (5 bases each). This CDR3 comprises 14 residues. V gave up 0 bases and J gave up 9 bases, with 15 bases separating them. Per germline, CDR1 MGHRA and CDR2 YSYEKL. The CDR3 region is CASSQDGAGDGQYF. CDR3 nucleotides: TGCGCCAGCAGCCAAGATGGGGCCGGGGATGGGCAGTACTTC.

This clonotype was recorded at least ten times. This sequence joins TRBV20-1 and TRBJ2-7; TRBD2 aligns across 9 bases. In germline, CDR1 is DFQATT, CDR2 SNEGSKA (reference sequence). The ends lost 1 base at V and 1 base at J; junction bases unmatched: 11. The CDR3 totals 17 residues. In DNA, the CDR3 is TGCAGTGCTAGAGGTGGTCCTAGCGGGGTTTCGTCCTACGAGCAGTACTTC. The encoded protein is CSARGGPSGVSSYEQYF.

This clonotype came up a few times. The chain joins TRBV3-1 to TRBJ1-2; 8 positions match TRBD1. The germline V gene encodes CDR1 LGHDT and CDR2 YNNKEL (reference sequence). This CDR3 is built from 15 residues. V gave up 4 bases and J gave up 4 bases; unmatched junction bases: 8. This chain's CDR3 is CASSLGTGRGYGYTF. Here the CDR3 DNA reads TGTGCCAGCAGCCTCGGGACAGGAAGAGGCTATGGCTACACCTTC.

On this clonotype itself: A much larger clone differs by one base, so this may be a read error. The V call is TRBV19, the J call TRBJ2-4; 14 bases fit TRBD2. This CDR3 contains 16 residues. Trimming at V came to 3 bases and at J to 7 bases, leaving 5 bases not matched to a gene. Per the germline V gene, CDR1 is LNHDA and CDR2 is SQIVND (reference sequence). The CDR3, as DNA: TGTGCCAGTAGTATGACTAGCGGGGGGGTACGGAACATTCAGTACTTC. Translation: CASSMTSGGVRNIQYF.

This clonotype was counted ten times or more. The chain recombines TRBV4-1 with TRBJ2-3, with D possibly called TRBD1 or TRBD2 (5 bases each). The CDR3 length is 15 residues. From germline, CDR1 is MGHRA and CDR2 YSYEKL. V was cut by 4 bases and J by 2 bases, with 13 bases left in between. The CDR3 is CASSLLGTATDTQYF. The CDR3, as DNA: TGCGCCAGCAGCCTACTAGGGACCGCCACAGATACGCAGTATTTT.

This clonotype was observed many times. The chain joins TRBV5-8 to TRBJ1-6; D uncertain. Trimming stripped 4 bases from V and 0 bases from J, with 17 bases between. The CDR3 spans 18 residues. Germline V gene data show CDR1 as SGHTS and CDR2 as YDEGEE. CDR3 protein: CASSPQRPESSYNSPLHF. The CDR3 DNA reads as TGTGCCAGCAGCCCACAGCGACCAGAGAGCTCCTATAATTCACCCCTCCACTTT. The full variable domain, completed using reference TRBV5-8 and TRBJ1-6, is EAGVTQSPTHLIKTRGQQATLRCSPISGHTSVYWYQQALGLGLQFLLWYDEGEERNRGNFPPRFSGRQFPNYSSELNVNALELEDSALYLCASSPQRPESSYNSPLHFGNGTRLTVT.

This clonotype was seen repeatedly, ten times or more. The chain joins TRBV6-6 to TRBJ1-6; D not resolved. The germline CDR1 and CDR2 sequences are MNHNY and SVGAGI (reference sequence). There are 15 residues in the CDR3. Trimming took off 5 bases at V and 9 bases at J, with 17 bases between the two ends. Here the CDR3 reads CASSPTANFGSPLHF. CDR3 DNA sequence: TGTGCCAGCAGTCCAACCGCCAACTTTGGTTCACCCCTCCACTTT.

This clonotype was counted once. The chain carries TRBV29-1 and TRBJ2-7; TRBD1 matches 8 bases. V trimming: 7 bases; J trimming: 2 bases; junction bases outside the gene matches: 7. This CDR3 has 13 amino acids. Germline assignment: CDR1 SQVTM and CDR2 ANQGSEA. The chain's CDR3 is CSATGQVTYEQYV. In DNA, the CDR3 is TGCAGCGCCACGGGACAGGTAACCTACGAGCAGTACGTC.

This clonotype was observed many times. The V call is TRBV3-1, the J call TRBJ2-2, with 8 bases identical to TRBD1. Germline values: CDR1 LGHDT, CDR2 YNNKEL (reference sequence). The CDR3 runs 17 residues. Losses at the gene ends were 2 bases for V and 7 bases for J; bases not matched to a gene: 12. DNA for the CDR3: TGTGCCAGCAGCCAACAGGGGGCGCCATATCTTGTCGGGGAGCTGTTTTTT. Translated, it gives CASSQQGAPYLVGELFF. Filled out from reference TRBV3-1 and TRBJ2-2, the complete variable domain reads DTAVSQTPKYLVTQMGNDKSIKCEQNLGHDTMYWYKQDSKKFLKIMFSYNNKELIINETVPNRFSPKSPDKAHLNLHINSLELGDSAVYFCASSQQGAPYLVGELFFGEGSRLTVL.

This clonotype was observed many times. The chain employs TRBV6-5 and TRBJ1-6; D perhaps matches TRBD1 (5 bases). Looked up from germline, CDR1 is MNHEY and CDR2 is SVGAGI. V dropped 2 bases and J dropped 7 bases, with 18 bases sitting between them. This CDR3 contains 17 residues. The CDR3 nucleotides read TGTGCCAGCAGTTACAAACGTCCGGGACGGAAAAATTCACCCCTCCACTTT. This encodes CASSYKRPGRKNSPLHF.

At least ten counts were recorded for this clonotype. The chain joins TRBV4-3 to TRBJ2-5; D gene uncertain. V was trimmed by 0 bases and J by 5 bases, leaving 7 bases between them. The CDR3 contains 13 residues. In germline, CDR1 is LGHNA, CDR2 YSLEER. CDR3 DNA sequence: TGCGCCAGCAGCCAAGAGCATGGCGAGACCCAGTACTTC. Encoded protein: CASSQEHGETQYF.

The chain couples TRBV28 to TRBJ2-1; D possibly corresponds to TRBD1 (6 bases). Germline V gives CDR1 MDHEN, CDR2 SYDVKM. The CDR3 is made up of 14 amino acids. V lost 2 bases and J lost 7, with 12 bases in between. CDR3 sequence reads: CASSLLQGANEQFF. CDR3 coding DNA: TGTGCCAGCAGTTTACTACAGGGTGCAAATGAGCAGTTCTTC.

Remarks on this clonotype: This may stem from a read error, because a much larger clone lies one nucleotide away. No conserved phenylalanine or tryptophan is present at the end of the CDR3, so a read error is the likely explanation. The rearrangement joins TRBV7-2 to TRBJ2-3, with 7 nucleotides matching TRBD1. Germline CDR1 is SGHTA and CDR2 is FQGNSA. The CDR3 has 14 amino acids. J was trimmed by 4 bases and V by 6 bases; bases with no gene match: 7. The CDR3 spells CASRRGLSADTQYL. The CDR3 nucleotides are TGTGCCAGCAGGAGGGGGCTCAGCGCAGATACGCAGTATCTT.

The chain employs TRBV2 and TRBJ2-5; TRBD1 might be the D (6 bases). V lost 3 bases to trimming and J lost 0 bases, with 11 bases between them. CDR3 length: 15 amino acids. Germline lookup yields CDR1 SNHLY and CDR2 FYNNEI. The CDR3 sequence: CASSDGGRDQETQYF. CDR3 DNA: TGTGCCAGCAGTGATGGGGGCCGTGACCAAGAGACCCAGTACTTC.